What follows are 5 T cell receptor beta chains derived from one specimen sequenced in a study of long-term antiretroviral therapy in people with HIV. The assay, immunoSEQ v3.0, was run at survey level. TCRdb's table, derived via immunoSEQ multiplex PCR, lists solely in-frame clones and lacks some. The table includes roughly 14,000 clones, around 82% detected once. The specimen was unsorted PBMCs, collected 3.1 years after starting antiretroviral therapy. The receptor source for this set is a man aged 35 to 55 with HIV.

The chain has TRBV19 and TRBJ1-1; 7 bases match TRBD1. V shed 5 bases and J 1 base; nucleotides not matched to a gene: 10. CDR1 LNHDA and CDR2 SQIVND come from the germline V gene (reference sequence). The CDR3 is made up of 16 amino acids. The CDR3 loop reads CASSAHSGQKNTEAFF. The CDR3 nucleotides read TGTGCCAGTAGTGCCCACTCGGGACAGAAGAACACTGAAGCTTTCTTT.

In its sample, this clone was seen a few times. The rearrangement links TRBV27 to TRBJ2-5, with 11 bases aligning to TRBD1. V was clipped by 6 bases and J by 5 bases; unmatched bases: 8. The germline CDR1 and CDR2 sequences are MNHEY and SMNVEV (reference sequence). The CDR3 length is 15 residues. The CDR3 loop is CASSLQGTGGETQYF. In nucleotides, the CDR3 is TGTGCCAGCAGCCTACAAGGGACAGGGGGTGAGACCCAGTACTTC.

CDR3 nucleotides: TGTGCCAGCAGCCAACGTACAGGGAACACCGGGGAGCTGTTTTTT. Amino acid sequence: CASSQRTGNTGELFF. The rearrangement uses TRBV5-8 and TRBJ2-2; D might be TRBD1 (5 bases). Trimming cost V 4 bases and J 1 base, with 11 bases left between them. CDR1 SGHTS and CDR2 YDEGEE come from the germline V gene. This CDR3 comprises 15 residues.

CDR3 sequence reads: CASSFAPGQGNEKLFF. The CDR3 nucleotides read TGTGCCAGCAGTTTTGCCCCGGGACAGGGTAATGAAAAACTGTTTTTT. The J gene is TRBJ1-4, the V gene TRBV7-9; 9 positions agree with TRBD1. V shed 6 bases, J shed 4 bases, and the junction held 9 bases outside the gene matches. From germline, CDR1 is SEHNR and CDR2 FQNEAQ (reference sequence). CDR3 length: 16 residues.

CDR3 bases: TGCGCCAGCAGCTTGGAACAGGGCTACTCCTATAATTCACCCCTCCACTTT. Protein sequence: CASSLEQGYSYNSPLHF. The chain employs TRBV5-1 and TRBJ1-6, with D tentatively TRBD1 (6 bases). Germline values: CDR1 SGHRS, CDR2 YFSETQ. CDR3 size: 17 residues. Trimming removed 0 bases from V and 0 bases from J, with 10 bases in between.